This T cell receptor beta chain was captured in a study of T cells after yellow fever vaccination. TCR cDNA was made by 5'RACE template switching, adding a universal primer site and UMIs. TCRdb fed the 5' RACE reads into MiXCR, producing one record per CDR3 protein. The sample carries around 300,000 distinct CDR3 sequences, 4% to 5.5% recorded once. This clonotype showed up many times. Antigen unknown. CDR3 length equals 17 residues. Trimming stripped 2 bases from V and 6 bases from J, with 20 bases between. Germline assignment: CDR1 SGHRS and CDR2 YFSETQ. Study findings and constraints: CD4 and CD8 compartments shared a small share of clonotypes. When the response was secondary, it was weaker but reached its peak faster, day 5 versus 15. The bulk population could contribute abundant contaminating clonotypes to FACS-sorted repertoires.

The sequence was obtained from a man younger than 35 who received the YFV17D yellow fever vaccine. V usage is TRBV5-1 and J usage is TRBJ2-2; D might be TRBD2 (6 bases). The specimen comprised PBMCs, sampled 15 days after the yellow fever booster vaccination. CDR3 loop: CASSFMRDSGRAGELFF. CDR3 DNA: TGCGCCAGCAGCTTTATGCGCGATAGCGGCCGGGCCGGGGAGCTGTTTTTT. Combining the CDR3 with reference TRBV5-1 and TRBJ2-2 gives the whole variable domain KAGVTQTPRYLIKTRGQQVTLSCSPISGHRSVSWYQQTPGQGLQFLFEYFSETQRNKGNFPGRFSGRQFSNSRSEMNVSTLELGDSALYLCASSFMRDSGRAGELFFGEGSRLTVL.